This passage covers 26 T cell receptor beta chains from one sample sequenced in a study of T cells in Graves' hyperthyroidism and ophthalmopathy. Amplified TCR beta CDR3 regions came from RNA transcripts. Primed by the HTBI set, a first-round RT-PCR was run on the TCR CDR3. TCRdb itself ran the multiplex PCR reads through MiXCR, one entry per CDR3 protein. The sample contains about 500,000 distinct CDR3 sequences, 15% to 20% of which appear only once. Sequencing was performed on blood. These receptor sequences come from a woman under 40 with Graves' ophthalmopathy.

This clonotype was counted ten times or more. The chain has TRBV11-3 and TRBJ2-5; 9 bases match TRBD1. V lost 5 bases to trimming and J lost 4 bases; unmatched junction nucleotides: 5. The CDR3 spans 14 residues. Germline V gives CDR1 SGHNT, CDR2 YENEEA. The chain's CDR3 is CASSQDRGGETQYF. Here the CDR3 DNA reads TGTGCCAGCAGCCAGGACAGGGGTGGAGAGACCCAGTACTTC.

This clonotype was recorded a few times. The CDR3 loop is CASSPTSGRIYEQYF. CDR3 DNA sequence: TGTGCCAGCAGTCCCACTAGCGGGAGAATCTACGAGCAGTACTTC. The gene calls are TRBV12-3 or TRBV12-4 and TRBJ2-7; 11 bases map to TRBD2. Germline trimming cut 5 bases from V and 3 bases from J; bases unmatched to any gene: 6. The CDR3 spans 15 residues.

This chain uses TRBV5-6 with TRBJ2-7; no clear D gene. CDR1 and CDR2 from the germline V gene are SGHDT and YYEEEE. This CDR3 comprises 14 residues. Trimming took 2 bases from V and 1 from J, leaving 10 bases between them. The CDR3 sequence: CASSFKGMSYEQYF. CDR3 coding DNA: TGTGCCAGCAGCTTCAAGGGTATGTCCTACGAGCAGTACTTC.

This clonotype was seen once. The V gene is TRBV20-1, the J gene TRBJ1-5; 7 bases line up with TRBD1. Per the germline V gene, CDR1 is DFQATT and CDR2 is SNEGSKA (reference sequence). Trimming took 3 bases from V and 2 from J; bases not matched to a gene: 16. The CDR3 extends over 18 amino acids. CDR3 DNA sequence: TGCAGTGCTAGGGGCCCGGGACAGACGTGGGTCGGCAATCAGCCCCAGCATTTT. It is translated as CSARGPGQTWVGNQPQHF.

This clonotype was seen many times. The chain is built from TRBV10-3 and TRBJ1-2, with TRBD1 as a possible D gene (5 bases). The length of the CDR3 is 16 residues. Germline assignment: CDR1 ENHRY and CDR2 SYGVKD. V shed 2 bases and J shed 6 bases, with 19 bases lying between them. The CDR3: CAISEGRAGQEDGYTF. The CDR3, as DNA: TGTGCCATCAGTGAGGGTAGGGCAGGGCAAGAGGATGGCTACACCTTC.

This clonotype was observed a few times. The rearrangement joins TRBV19 to TRBJ1-5; the D gene is possibly TRBD1 (5 bases). Germline V gives CDR1 LNHDA, CDR2 SQIVND (reference sequence). The CDR3 runs to 16 residues. Between the trimmed V and J ends, which lost 9 bases and 2 bases, there was a span of 20 bases. The CDR3 region is CASAQAGGVGNQPQHF. The CDR3 DNA is TGTGCCAGCGCGCAGGCGGGAGGGGTGGGCAATCAGCCCCAGCATTTT.

The CDR3 DNA reads as TGTGCCTGGGGGGCGGGAGCTAAGGACAATGAGCAGTTCTTC. Residues: CAWGAGAKDNEQFF. The V gene is TRBV30, the J gene TRBJ2-1, with 7 bases identical to TRBD2. J lost 5 bases, V lost 5 bases, and 9 bases had no gene match. Germline V gene lookup returns CDR1 GTSNPN and CDR2 SVGIG (reference sequence). The CDR3 loop spans 14 amino acids.

In this sample, this clonotype turned up many times. The J gene is TRBJ2-2, the V gene TRBV2; 7 positions match TRBD1. Losses at the gene ends were 6 bases for V and 5 bases for J; bases not matched to a gene: 6. Per the germline V gene, CDR1 is SNHLY and CDR2 is FYNNEI. This CDR3 is 14 amino acids long. Written as DNA, the CDR3 is TGTGCCAGCAGCGCCTCGGGACAGACCGGGGAGCTGTTTTTT. This codes for CASSASGQTGELFF. Together with reference TRBV2 and TRBJ2-2, the CDR3 gives the full variable domain: EPEVTQTPSHQVTQMGQEVILRCVPISNHLYFYWYRQILGQKVEFLVSFYNNEISEKSEIFDDQFSVERPDGSNFTLKIRSTKLEDSAMYFCASSASGQTGELFFGEGSRLTVL.

This sequence joins TRBV12-3 or TRBV12-4 and TRBJ2-7; 9 nucleotides match TRBD1. The CDR3 sequence is 15 residues long. Trimming cost V 6 bases and J 6 bases; bases outside gene matches: 12. The CDR3 DNA follows: TGTGCCAGCAGCGCGCCGGGGACAGGGTATCTCGAGCAGTACTTC. It specifies CASSAPGTGYLEQYF.

This clonotype was counted many times. J is TRBJ1-2 and V is TRBV5-1; D is undetermined. V dropped 0 bases and J dropped 4 bases, with 4 bases sitting between them. Germline CDR1 and CDR2: SGHRS and YFSETQ. This CDR3 is 12 amino acids long. In nucleotides, the CDR3 is TGCGCCAGCAGCTTGGACCGCTATGGCTACACCTTC. Amino acid sequence: CASSLDRYGYTF.

About this clonotype: A much larger clone differs by one base, so this may be a read error. The chain links TRBV6-2 or TRBV6-3 to TRBJ1-1; 7 bases map to TRBD1. This CDR3 comprises 12 residues. CDR1 and CDR2 (germline): MNHEY, SVGEGT. The CDR3 reads CASSHRGTEACF. In DNA, the CDR3 is TGTGCCAGCAGCCACAGGGGAACTGAAGCTTGCTTT.

The gene calls are TRBV28 and TRBJ1-6; D remains ambiguous. This CDR3 has 15 amino acids. Trimming pared 2 bases from V and 2 bases from J, leaving 7 bases between. Germline CDR1 MDHEN, CDR2 SYDVKM. The CDR3 spells CASSLPRTYNSPLHF. CDR3 nucleotide sequence: TGTGCCAGCAGTTTACCAAGAACCTATAATTCACCCCTCCACTTT.

This clonotype was picked up a small number of times. CDR3 coding DNA: TGTGCCAGCAGCCCGGAGCGAAGCACAGATACGCAGTATTTT. Residues: CASSPERSTDTQYF. This rearrangement joins TRBV7-3 to TRBJ2-3, with D uncertain. CDR3 length equals 14 residues. The germline CDR1 and CDR2 sequences are SGHTA and FQGTGA. V lost 5 bases and J lost 0, with 9 bases in between.

The J gene is TRBJ1-5, the V gene TRBV6-1, with unresolved D. The germline V gene encodes CDR1 MNHNS and CDR2 SASEGT. V gave up 6 bases and J gave up 1 base, with 19 bases separating them. The CDR3 totals 17 residues. In nucleotides, the CDR3 is TGTGCCAGCAGCTTCGGGCTTCCCGGCGAGAGCAATCAGCCCCAGCATTTT. Amino acid sequence: CASSFGLPGESNQPQHF.

This clonotype was detected many times. V gene TRBV28 combines with J gene TRBJ1-2, with 9 bases identical to TRBD1. Germline V gene data show CDR1 as MDHEN and CDR2 as SYDVKM. This CDR3 spans 13 amino acids. Trimming removed 6 bases from V and 8 bases from J; junction bases left unmatched: 7. CDR3 amino acids: CASRDTGGGGYTF. In DNA form, the CDR3 reads TGTGCCAGCAGGGATACAGGGGGCGGCGGCTACACCTTC.

This clonotype was picked up many times. The chain employs TRBV7-2 and TRBJ2-1; 10 bases are a match to TRBD2. CDR1 and CDR2 (germline): SGHTA, FQGNSA. The CDR3 consists of 14 residues. Trimming took 1 base from V and 9 from J; bases not matched to a gene: 3. In DNA form, the CDR3 reads TGTGCCAGCAGCTTAGACAGCGGGGGGGGTGAGCAGTTCTTC. Its translation is CASSLDSGGGEQFF.

V gene TRBV7-8 combines with J gene TRBJ2-7; 10 bases are shared with TRBD2. The ends lost 6 bases at V and 3 bases at J; junction bases unmatched: 5. The CDR3 spans 14 residues. Germline loops: CDR1 SGHVS, CDR2 FQNEAQ. Here the CDR3 reads CASSASGSNYEQYF. The CDR3 nucleotides read TGTGCCAGCAGTGCTAGCGGGAGCAACTACGAGCAGTACTTC.

This clonotype was detected many times. V is TRBV20-1 and J is TRBJ2-5, with TRBD2 matching 8 bases. The CDR3 covers 15 residues. Germline assignment: CDR1 DFQATT and CDR2 SNEGSKA (reference sequence). Losses at the gene ends were 6 bases for V and 0 bases for J; bases not matched to a gene: 9. The CDR3 loop reads CSAFTPGGYQETQYF. As DNA, the CDR3 is TGCAGTGCCTTCACCCCGGGGGGGTACCAAGAGACCCAGTACTTC.

This clonotype was counted many times. This sequence joins TRBV28 and TRBJ2-7; the D gene is possibly TRBD2 (5 bases). The germline CDR1 and CDR2 sequences are MDHEN and SYDVKM. Between the trimmed V and J ends, which lost 3 bases and 6 bases, there was a span of 9 bases. The CDR3 loop spans 12 amino acids. The CDR3 DNA reads TGTGCCAGCAGTTTGATAGGAGGCGAGCAGTACTTC. Protein product: CASSLIGGEQYF.

This rearrangement joins TRBV18 to TRBJ2-5, with a tentative D call TRBD1 (6 bases). Trimming stripped 4 bases from V and 5 bases from J, with 11 bases between. The CDR3 contains 13 residues. CDR1 and CDR2 from the germline V gene are KGHSH and LQKENI. CDR3 in DNA: TGTGCCAGCTCACGGGGGCCCCTGGAGACCCAGTACTTC. It encodes CASSRGPLETQYF.

This clonotype was recorded at least ten times. The chain combines TRBV7-9 with TRBJ2-7; the D is unclear. Trimming shortened V by 3 bases and J by 5 bases, and 17 bases separated the two germline ends. Germline V gives CDR1 SEHNR, CDR2 FQNEAQ (reference sequence). The CDR3 spans 15 residues. CDR3 coding DNA: TGTGCCAGCAGCTTTAGGCAGGTCCCCCGGGACGAGCAGTACTTC. This translates into CASSFRQVPRDEQYF.

Ten or more counts support this clonotype. The CDR3 here is CASNTDGLSYEQYF. Here the CDR3 DNA reads TGTGCCAGCAATACGGACGGACTATCCTACGAGCAGTACTTC. The chain links TRBV28 to TRBJ2-7, with a possible D match to TRBD2 (6 bases). The CDR3 contains 14 residues. Germline loops: CDR1 MDHEN, CDR2 SYDVKM. V lost 7 bases and J 1 base, leaving 14 bases between the germline ends.

This clonotype was detected many times. This chain connects TRBV12-3 or TRBV12-4 to TRBJ1-1; TRBD1 might be the D (5 bases). The V and J ends lost 6 bases and 4 bases respectively, with 12 bases between them. The CDR3 consists of 13 residues. The CDR3 loop reads CASRPWGGTEAFF. The CDR3 nucleotides read TGTGCCAGCAGGCCATGGGGGGGCACTGAAGCTTTCTTT.

This clonotype appeared many times. V gene TRBV30 combines with J gene TRBJ2-7; 8 nucleotides align to TRBD1. Germline values: CDR1 GTSNPN, CDR2 SVGIG (reference sequence). The CDR3 has 14 amino acids. V shed 3 bases, J shed 7 bases, and the junction held 11 bases outside the gene matches. The CDR3 bases are TGTGCCTGGAGGCAGACAGGGGTCGCTCGGGAGCAGTACTTC. Protein: CAWRQTGVAREQYF.

In the case of this clonotype: This may be a read error: a much more frequent sequence differs by one nucleotide. No conserved phenylalanine or tryptophan ends this CDR3, so it is likely a read error. The V gene is TRBV20-1, the J gene TRBJ2-3, with 15 nucleotides matching TRBD2. The CDR3 length is 18 residues. The germline gives CDR1 DFQATT, CDR2 SNEGSKA (reference sequence). V shed 1 base, J shed 3 bases, and the junction held 8 bases outside the gene matches. The CDR3 protein is CSARGTSGRDVQTDTQYL. CDR3 in DNA: TGCAGTGCTAGAGGGACTAGCGGGAGGGATGTTCAGACAGATACGCAGTATCTT.

This clonotype showed up just a few times. The CDR3: CASSSGGRNQPQHF. The CDR3 DNA follows: TGTGCCAGCAGCAGCGGGGGGAGGAATCAGCCCCAGCATTTT. The genes are TRBV5-6 and TRBJ1-5; TRBD1 might be the D (5 bases). The CDR3 loop spans 14 amino acids. Germline CDR1 is SGHDT and CDR2 is YYEEEE. Trimming removed 4 bases at V and 4 bases at J, with 12 bases between.